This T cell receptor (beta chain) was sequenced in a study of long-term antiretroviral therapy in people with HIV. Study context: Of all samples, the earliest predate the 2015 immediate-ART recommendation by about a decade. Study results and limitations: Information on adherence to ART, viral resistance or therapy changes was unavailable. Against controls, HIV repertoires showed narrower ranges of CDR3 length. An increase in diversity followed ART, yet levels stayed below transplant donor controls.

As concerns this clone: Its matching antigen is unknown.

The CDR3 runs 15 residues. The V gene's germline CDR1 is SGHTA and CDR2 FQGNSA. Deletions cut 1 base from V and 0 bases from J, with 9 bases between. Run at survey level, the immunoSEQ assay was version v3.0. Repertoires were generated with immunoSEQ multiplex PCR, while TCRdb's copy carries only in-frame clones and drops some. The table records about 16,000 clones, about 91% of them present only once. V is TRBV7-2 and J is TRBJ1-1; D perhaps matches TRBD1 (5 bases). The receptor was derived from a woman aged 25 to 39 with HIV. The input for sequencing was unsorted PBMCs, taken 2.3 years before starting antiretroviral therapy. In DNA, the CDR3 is TGTGCCAGCAGCTTAGTCATGGGGGTGAACACTGAAGCTTTCTTT. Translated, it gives CASSLVMGVNTEAFF.